This TCR beta chain was recovered during a study of human T cells and chemical hapten exposure. Using its own MiXCR run on the RACE reads, TCRdb lists one record per CDR3 protein. The data contain roughly 100,000 distinct CDR3 sequences, 8.5% to 9% of them seen just once; the ten biggest clones take up approximately 2.8%. This clonotype was counted only a few times. V lost 4 bases, J lost 8 bases, and 8 bases stayed unmatched. This CDR3 comprises 13 residues. CDR1 and CDR2 from the germline V gene are SGHRS and YFSETQ. Described time point: healthy volunteer bleed at 2 weeks. Researchers extracted total RNA from unfractionated whole blood.

The chain employs TRBV5-1 and TRBJ1-1, with 7 bases matching TRBD1. The TCR originated in a female donor in good health. Some clones in this sample may be carry-over from other donors' samples. Sequencing was performed on whole blood. The CDR3: CASSRDSRPEAFF. The DNA of the CDR3 is TGCGCCAGCAGCCGGGACAGCCGCCCCGAAGCTTTCTTT. The full variable domain, its missing parts supplied by reference TRBV5-1 and TRBJ1-1, is KAGVTQTPRYLIKTRGQQVTLSCSPISGHRSVSWYQQTPGQGLQFLFEYFSETQRNKGNFPGRFSGRQFSNSRSEMNVSTLELGDSALYLCASSRDSRPEAFFGQGTRLTVV.